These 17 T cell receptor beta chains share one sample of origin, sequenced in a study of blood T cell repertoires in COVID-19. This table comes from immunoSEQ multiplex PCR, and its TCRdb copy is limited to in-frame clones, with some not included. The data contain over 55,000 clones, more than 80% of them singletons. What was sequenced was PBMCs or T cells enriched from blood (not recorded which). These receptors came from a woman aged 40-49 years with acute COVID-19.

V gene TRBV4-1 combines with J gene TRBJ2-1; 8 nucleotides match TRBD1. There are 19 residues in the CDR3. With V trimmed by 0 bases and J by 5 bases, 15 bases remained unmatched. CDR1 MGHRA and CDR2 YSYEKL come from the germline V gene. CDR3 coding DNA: TGCGCCAGCAGCCAAGAAGGAGGGCCTGGACAGGGTGTCCACAATGAGCAGTTCTTC. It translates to CASSQEGGPGQGVHNEQFF.

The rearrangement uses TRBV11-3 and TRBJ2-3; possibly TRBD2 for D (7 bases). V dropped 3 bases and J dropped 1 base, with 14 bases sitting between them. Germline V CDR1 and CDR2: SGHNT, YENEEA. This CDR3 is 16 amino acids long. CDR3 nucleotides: TGTGCCAGCAGCTTCTTAGGGGGGGCGGGCACAGATACGCAGTATTTT. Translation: CASSFLGGAGTDTQYF.

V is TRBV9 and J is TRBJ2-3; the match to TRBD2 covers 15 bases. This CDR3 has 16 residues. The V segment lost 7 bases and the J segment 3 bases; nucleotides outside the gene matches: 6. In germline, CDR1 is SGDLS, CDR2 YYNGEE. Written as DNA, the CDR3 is TGTGCCAGCGGAAGGGGACTAGCGGGAGGAACAGATACGCAGTATTTT. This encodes CASGRGLAGGTDTQYF.

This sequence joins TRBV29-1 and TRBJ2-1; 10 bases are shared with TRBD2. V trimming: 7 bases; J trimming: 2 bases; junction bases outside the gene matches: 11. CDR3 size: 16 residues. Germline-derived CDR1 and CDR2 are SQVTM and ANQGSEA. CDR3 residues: CSEMGLAGETYNEQFF. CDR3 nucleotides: TGCAGCGAAATGGGCCTAGCGGGAGAAACCTACAATGAGCAGTTCTTC.

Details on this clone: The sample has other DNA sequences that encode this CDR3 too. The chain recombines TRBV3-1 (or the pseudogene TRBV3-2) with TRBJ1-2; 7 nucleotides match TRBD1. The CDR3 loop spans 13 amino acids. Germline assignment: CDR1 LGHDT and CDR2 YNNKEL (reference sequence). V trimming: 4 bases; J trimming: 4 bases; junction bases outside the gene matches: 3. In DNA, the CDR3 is TGTGCCAGCAGCCCCGGGACAGCCTATGGCTACACCTTC. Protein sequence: CASSPGTAYGYTF.

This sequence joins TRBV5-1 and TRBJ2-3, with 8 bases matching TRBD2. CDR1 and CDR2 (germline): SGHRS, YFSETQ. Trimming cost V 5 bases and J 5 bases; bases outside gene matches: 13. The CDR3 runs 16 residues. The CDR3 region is CASSPELRGAVDTQYF. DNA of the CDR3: TGCGCCAGCAGTCCCGAGCTGCGGGGGGCCGTAGATACGCAGTATTTT.

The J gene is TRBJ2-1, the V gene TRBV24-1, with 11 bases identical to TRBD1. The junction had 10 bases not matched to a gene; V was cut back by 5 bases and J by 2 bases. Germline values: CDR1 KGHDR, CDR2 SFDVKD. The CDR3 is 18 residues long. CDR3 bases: TGTGCCACCAGTGTCGGACAGGGGGCACCCTTCCCCTACAATGAGCAGTTCTTC. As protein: CATSVGQGAPFPYNEQFF.

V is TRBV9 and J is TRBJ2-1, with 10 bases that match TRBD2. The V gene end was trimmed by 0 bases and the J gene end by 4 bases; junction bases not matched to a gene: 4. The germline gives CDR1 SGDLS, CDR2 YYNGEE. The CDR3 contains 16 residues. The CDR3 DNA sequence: TGTGCCAGCAGCGTAGGGGCTAGCGGGAGTTACAATGAGCAGTTCTTC. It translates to CASSVGASGSYNEQFF.

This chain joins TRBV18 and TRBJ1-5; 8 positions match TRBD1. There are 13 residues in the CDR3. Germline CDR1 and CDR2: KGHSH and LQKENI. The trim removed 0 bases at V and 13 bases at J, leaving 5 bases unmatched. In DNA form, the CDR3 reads TGTGCCAGCTCACCACCCTCCCGGGACAGGCAGCATTTT. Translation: CASSPPSRDRQHF. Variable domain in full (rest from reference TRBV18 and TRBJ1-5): NAGVMQNPRHLVRRRGQEARLRCSPMKGHSHVYWYRQLPEEGLKFMVYLQKENIIDESGMPKERFSAEFPKEGPSILRIQQVVRGDSAAYFCASSPPSRDRQHFGDGTRLSIL.

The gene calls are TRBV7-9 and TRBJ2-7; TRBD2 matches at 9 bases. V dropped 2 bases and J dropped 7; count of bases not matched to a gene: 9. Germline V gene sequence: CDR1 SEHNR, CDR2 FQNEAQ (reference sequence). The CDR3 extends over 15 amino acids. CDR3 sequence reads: CASSLTASGIYEQYF. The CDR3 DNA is TGTGCCAGCAGCTTAACCGCTAGCGGGATCTATGAGCAGTACTTC.

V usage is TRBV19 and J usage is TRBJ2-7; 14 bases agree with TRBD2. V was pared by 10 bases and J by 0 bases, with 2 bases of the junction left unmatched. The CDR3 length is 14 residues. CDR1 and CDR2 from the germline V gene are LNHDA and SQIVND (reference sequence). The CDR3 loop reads CATGTSGSSYEQYF. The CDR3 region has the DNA TGTGCCACCGGGACTAGCGGGAGCTCCTACGAGCAGTACTTC.

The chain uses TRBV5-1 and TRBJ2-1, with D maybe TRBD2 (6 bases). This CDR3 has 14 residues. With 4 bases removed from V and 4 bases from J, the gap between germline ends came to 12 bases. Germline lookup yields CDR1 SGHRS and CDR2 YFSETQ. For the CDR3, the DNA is TGCGCCAGCAGCGGCGGGGACTCATACAATGAGCAGTTCTTC. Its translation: CASSGGDSYNEQFF.

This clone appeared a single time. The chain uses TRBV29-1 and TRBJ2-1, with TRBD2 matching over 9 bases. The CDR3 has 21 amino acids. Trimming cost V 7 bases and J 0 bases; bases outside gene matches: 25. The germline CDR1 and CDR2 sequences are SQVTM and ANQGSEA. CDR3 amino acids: CSAPLAGKKARFNSSYNEQFF. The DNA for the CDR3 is TGCAGCGCCCCGCTAGCGGGAAAAAAAGCCAGGTTCAACAGCTCCTACAATGAGCAGTTCTTC.

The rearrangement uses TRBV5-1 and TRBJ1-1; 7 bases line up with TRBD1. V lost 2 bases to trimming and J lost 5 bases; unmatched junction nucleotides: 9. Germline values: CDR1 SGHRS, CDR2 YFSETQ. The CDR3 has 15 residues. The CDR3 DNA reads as TGCGCCAGCAGCTTCCACACAGGGGAAGATACTGAAGCTTTCTTT. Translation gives CASSFHTGEDTEAFF.

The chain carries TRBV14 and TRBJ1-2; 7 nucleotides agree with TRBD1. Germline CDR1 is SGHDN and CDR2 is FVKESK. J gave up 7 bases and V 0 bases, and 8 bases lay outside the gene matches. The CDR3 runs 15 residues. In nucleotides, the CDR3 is TGTGCCAGCAGCCAAGATCGAGGGGGCGCCGGTGGCTACACCTTC. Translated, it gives CASSQDRGGAGGYTF.

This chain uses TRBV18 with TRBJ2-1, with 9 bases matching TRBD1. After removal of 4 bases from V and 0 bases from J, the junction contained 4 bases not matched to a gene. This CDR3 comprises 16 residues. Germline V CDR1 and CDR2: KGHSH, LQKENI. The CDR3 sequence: CASSQTGGNSYNEQFF. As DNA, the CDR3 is TGTGCCAGCTCACAAACAGGGGGCAACTCCTACAATGAGCAGTTCTTC.

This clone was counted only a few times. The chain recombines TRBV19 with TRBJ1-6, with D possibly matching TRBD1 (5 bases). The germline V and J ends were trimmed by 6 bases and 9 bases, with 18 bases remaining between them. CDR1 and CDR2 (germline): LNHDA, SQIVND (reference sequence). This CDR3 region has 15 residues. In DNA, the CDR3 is TGTGCCAGTAGGCTCGACAGAGCCACTGGTTCACCCCTCCACTTT. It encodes CASRLDRATGSPLHF.